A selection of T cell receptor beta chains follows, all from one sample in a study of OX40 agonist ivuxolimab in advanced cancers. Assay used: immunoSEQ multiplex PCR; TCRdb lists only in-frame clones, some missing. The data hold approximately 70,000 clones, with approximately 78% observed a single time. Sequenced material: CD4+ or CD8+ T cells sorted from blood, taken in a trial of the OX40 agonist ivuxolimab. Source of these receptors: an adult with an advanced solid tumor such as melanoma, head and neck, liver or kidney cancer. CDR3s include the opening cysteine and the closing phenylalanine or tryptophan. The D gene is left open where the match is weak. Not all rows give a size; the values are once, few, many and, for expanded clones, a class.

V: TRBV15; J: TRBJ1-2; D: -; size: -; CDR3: CATKATGNDGYTF; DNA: TGTGCCACCAAGGCAACAGGGAACGATGGCTACACCTTC
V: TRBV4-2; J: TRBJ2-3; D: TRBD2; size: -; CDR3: CASSQGLAGITDTQYF; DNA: TGTGCCAGCAGCCAAGGACTAGCGGGGATCACAGATACGCAGTATTTT
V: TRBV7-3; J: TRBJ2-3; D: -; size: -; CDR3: CASSPRLGGGTDTQYF; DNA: TGTGCCAGCAGCCCCCGTTTAGGGGGGGGCACAGATACGCAGTATTTT
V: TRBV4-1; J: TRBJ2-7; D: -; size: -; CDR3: CASSQVGAGDYEQYF; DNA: TGCGCCAGCAGCCAAGTGGGGGCAGGGGACTACGAGCAGTACTTC
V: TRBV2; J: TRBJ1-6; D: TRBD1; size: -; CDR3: CASKGGKVSSSYNSPLHF; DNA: TGTGCCAGCAAAGGGGGCAAAGTTTCAAGCTCCTATAATTCACCCCTCCACTTT
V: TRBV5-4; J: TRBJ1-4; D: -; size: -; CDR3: CASSLGEKLFF; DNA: TGTGCCAGCAGCTTGGGTGAAAAACTGTTTTTT
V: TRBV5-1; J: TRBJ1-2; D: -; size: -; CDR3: CASSPGSAQNYGYTF; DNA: TGCGCCAGCAGCCCGGGGTCGGCACAGAACTATGGCTACACCTTC
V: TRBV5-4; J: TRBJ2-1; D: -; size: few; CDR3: CASSLEGPLNEQFF; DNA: TGTGCCAGCAGCTTGGAAGGGCCCCTCAATGAGCAGTTCTTC
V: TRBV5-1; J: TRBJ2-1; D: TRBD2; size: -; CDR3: CASSPGLAGGYNEQFF; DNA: TGCGCCAGCAGCCCCGGACTAGCGGGGGGGTACAATGAGCAGTTCTTC
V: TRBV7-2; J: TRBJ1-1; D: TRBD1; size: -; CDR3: CASSLQGASTEAFF; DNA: TGTGCCAGCAGCCTACAGGGGGCTTCAACTGAAGCTTTCTTT
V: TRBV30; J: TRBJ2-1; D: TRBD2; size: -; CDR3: CAWREIRLAGGPGSYNEQFF; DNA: TGTGCCTGGAGGGAGATTCGCCTAGCGGGGGGGCCGGGGTCCTACAATGAGCAGTTCTTC
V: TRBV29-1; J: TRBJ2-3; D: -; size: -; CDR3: CSAEGWTPDTQYF; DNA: TGCAGCGCGGAAGGGTGGACACCAGATACGCAGTATTTT
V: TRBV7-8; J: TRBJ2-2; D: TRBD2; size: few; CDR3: CASSPRVAGAMNTGELFF; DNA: TGTGCCAGCAGCCCGAGGGTAGCGGGGGCTATGAACACCGGGGAGCTGTTTTTT
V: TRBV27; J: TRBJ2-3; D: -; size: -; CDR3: CASSLSISTDTQYF; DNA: TGTGCCAGCAGTTTATCGATCTCTACAGATACGCAGTATTTT
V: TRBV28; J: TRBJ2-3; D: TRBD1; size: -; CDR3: CASSPGTGKDTQYF; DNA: TGTGCCAGCAGCCCCGGGACAGGGAAAGATACGCAGTATTTT
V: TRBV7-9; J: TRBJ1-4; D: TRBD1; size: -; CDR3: CASSRLTGGISTNEKLFF; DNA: TGTGCCAGCAGCAGACTGACAGGGGGGATATCAACTAATGAAAAACTGTTTTTT
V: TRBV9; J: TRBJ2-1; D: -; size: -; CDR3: CASSVEVGPYNEQFF; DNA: TGTGCCAGCAGCGTAGAAGTGGGCCCGTACAATGAGCAGTTCTTC
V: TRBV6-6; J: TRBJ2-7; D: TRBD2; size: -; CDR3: CASSSTSGRASYEQYF; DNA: TGTGCCAGCAGTTCGACTAGCGGGAGGGCCTCCTACGAGCAGTACTTC
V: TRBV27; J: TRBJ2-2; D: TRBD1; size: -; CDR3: CASSSRQGNGELFF; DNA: TGTGCCAGCAGTTCGCGACAGGGGAACGGGGAGCTGTTTTTT
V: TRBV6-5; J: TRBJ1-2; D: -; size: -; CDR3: CASKQRPDGYTF; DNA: TGTGCCAGCAAACAGCGACCCGATGGCTACACCTTC
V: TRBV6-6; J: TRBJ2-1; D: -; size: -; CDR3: CASSITGNSYNEQFF; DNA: TGTGCCAGCAGCATTACCGGGAACTCCTACAATGAGCAGTTCTTC
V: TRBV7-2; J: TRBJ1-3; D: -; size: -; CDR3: CASSPLTGFGNTIYF; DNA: TGTGCCAGCAGCCCACTAACAGGGTTCGGAAACACCATATATTTT
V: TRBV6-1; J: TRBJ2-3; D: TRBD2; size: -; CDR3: CASKTSGGTDTQYF; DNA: TGTGCCAGCAAGACTAGCGGGGGAACAGATACGCAGTATTTT
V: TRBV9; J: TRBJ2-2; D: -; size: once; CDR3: CASSAGQAGELFF; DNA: TGTGCCAGCAGCGCTGGGCAAGCCGGGGAGCTGTTTTTT
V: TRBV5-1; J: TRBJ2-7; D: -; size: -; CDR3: CASSLATGESSYEQYF; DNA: TGCGCCAGCAGCTTGGCAACGGGGGAGAGCTCCTACGAGCAGTACTTC
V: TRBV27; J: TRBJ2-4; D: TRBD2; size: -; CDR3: CASSAGLAANIQYF; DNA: TGTGCCAGCAGTGCGGGACTAGCGGCGAACATTCAGTACTTC
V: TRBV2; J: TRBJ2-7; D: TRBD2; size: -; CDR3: CASRGSSGGSYEQYF; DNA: TGTGCCAGCAGAGGGAGCAGCGGGGGCTCCTACGAGCAGTACTTC
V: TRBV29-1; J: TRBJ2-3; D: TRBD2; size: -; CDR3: CSVEGVAGVGTDTQYF; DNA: TGCAGCGTTGAGGGGGTAGCGGGAGTGGGCACAGATACGCAGTATTTT
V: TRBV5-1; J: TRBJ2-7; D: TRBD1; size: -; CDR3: CATGGGTGGEQYF; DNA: TGCGCCACCGGGGGAGGGACAGGGGGAGAGCAGTACTTC
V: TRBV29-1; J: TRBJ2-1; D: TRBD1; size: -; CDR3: CSVDGQGNEQFF; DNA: TGCAGCGTAGATGGACAGGGCAATGAGCAGTTCTTC
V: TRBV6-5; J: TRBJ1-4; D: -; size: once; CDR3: CASSYFFGKGDEKLFF; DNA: TGTGCCAGCAGTTACTTTTTCGGGAAGGGCGATGAAAAACTGTTTTTT
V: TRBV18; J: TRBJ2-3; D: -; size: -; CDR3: CASSPTRNTDTQYF; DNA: TGTGCCAGCTCACCCACAAGGAACACAGATACGCAGTATTTT
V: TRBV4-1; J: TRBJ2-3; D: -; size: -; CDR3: CASSQEGTWDGDTQYF; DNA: TGCGCCAGCAGCCAAGAAGGGACCTGGGACGGAGATACGCAGTATTTT
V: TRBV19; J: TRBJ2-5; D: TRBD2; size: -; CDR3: CASSRQRGGPQETQYF; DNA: TGTGCCAGTAGTAGGCAGCGGGGGGGCCCCCAGGAGACCCAGTACTTC
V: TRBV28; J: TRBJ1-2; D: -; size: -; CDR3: CASSLPVGYGYTF; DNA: TGTGCCAGCAGTTTGCCAGTAGGATATGGCTACACCTTC
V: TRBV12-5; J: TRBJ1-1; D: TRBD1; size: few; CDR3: CASGLDRGTEAFF; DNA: TGTGCTAGTGGTTTGGACAGGGGCACTGAAGCTTTCTTT
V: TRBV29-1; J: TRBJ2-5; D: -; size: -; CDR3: CSVDKQGGAGAQYF; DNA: TGCAGCGTCGACAAGCAGGGGGGCGCTGGGGCCCAGTACTTC
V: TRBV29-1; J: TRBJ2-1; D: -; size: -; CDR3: CSVPGLPYNEQFF; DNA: TGCAGCGTCCCGGGACTCCCTTACAATGAGCAGTTCTTC
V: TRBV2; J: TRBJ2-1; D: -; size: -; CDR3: CASSDPVISFF; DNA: TGTGCCAGCAGTGATCCGGTTATTTCGTTCTTC
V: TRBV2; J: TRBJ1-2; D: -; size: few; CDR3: CASSVRTYGYTF; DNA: TGTGCCAGCAGTGTACGGACTTATGGCTACACCTTC
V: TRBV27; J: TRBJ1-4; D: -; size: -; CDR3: CASSLGRGNEKLFF; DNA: TGTGCCAGCAGTTTGGGCAGGGGTAATGAAAAACTGTTTTTT
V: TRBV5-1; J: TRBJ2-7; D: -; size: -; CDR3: CASSLSGSPYEQYF; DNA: TGCGCCAGCAGCTTGTCCGGGAGTCCCTACGAGCAGTACTTC
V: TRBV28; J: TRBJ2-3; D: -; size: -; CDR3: CASSTRQTSTDTQYF; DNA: TGTGCCAGCAGTACAAGACAAACCAGCACAGATACGCAGTATTTT